The 21 T cell receptor beta chains reported below all come from one sample, sequenced in a study of T cell responses to AZD1222 COVID-19 vaccine. The repertoire was sequenced with immunoSEQ multiplex PCR; TCRdb's copy has only in-frame clones and lacks some. The sample gives roughly 160,000 clones, 94% of which show up once; around 0.66% is in the top ten. The sample in question was peripheral blood, obtained on day 0 of AZD1222 vaccination. The receptors come from an adult in good health.

The table lists this clone with a count of one. The rearrangement joins TRBV27 to TRBJ1-3, with D unresolved. This CDR3 region has 13 residues. Germline V CDR1 and CDR2: MNHEY, SMNVEV (reference sequence). Trimming shortened V by 5 bases and J by 0 bases, and 5 bases separated the two germline ends. Here the CDR3 reads CASSRNSGNTIYF. CDR3 coding DNA: TGTGCCAGCAGTCGTAACTCTGGAAACACCATATATTTT.

In its sample, this clone was seen once. The chain joins TRBV27 to TRBJ2-1; 8 bases align to TRBD2. The V and J ends lost 6 bases and 5 bases, in that order; junction bases with no gene match: 9. The CDR3 runs 15 residues. Germline loops: CDR1 MNHEY, CDR2 SMNVEV (reference sequence). Here the CDR3 DNA reads TGTGCCAGCAGAGGGGGGACTAGAAGCAACAATGAGCAGTTCTTC. This gives the protein CASRGGTRSNNEQFF.

The CDR3 loop is CASSLNGLQETQYF. As DNA, the CDR3 is TGTGCCAGCAGCTTAAACGGTTTACAAGAGACCCAGTACTTC. The chain links TRBV7-9 to TRBJ2-5, with D hard to call. From germline, CDR1 is SEHNR and CDR2 FQNEAQ (reference sequence). CDR3 length: 14 residues. Trimming took 2 bases from V and 2 from J, leaving 9 bases between them.

The chain combines TRBV21-1 with TRBJ1-1. TRBV21-1 is listed as a pseudogene. This CDR3 spans 13 amino acids. This CDR3 reads CAGRRRENTEAFF. DNA of the CDR3: TGTGCCGGCAGAAGGAGGGAGAACACTGAAGCTTTCTTT.

CDR3 in amino acids: CASSLGGAGVRDTQYF. Written as DNA, the CDR3 is TGTGCCAGCAGCTTAGGCGGCGCGGGAGTTCGAGATACGCAGTATTTT. V gene TRBV7-9 combines with J gene TRBJ2-3, with 7 bases fitting TRBD2. CDR1 and CDR2 from the germline V gene are SEHNR and FQNEAQ (reference sequence). The J segment lost 5 bases and the V segment lost 1 base, leaving 9 bases of the junction unmatched. The CDR3 is 16 residues long. The variable domain in full, with the rest retrieved from reference TRBV7-9 and TRBJ2-3, is DTGVSQNPRHKITKRGQNVTFRCDPISEHNRLYWYRQTLGQGPEFLTYFQNEAQLEKSRLLSDRFSAERPKGSFSTLEIQRTEQGDSAMYLCASSLGGAGVRDTQYFGPGTRLTVL.

The chain recombines TRBV15 with TRBJ2-7; D remains ambiguous. Germline CDR1 LNHNV, CDR2 YYDKDF (reference sequence). The CDR3 is 12 residues long. Trimming removed 0 bases at V and 3 bases at J, with 3 bases between. The CDR3 sequence is CATSRDSYEQYF. CDR3 DNA: TGTGCCACCAGCAGAGATAGCTACGAGCAGTACTTC.

In DNA, the CDR3 is TGTGCCAGCAGCTTGGGAGGGACAGGGGTAGATACGCAGTATTTT. Encoded protein: CASSLGGTGVDTQYF. V is TRBV5-4 and J is TRBJ2-3, with TRBD1 identical over 10 bases. Germline V CDR1 and CDR2: SGHNT, YYREEE (reference sequence). The CDR3 runs to 15 residues. Trimming removed 0 bases from V and 5 bases from J; junction bases left unmatched: 3.

The chain combines TRBV13 with TRBJ1-1; unclear D gene. The germline gives CDR1 PRHDT, CDR2 FYEKMQ (reference sequence). The CDR3 has 13 residues. V shed 5 bases and J shed 4 bases, with 11 bases lying between them. Here the CDR3 DNA reads TGTGCCAGCAGCCCGACCCTCGGCACTGAAGCTTTCTTT. It yields the protein CASSPTLGTEAFF.

The chain joins TRBV30 to TRBJ1-1; a possible D gene is TRBD1 (5 bases). Trimming stripped 2 bases from V and 6 bases from J, with 13 bases between. CDR1 is GTSNPN and CDR2 is SVGIG in the germline V gene (reference sequence). The CDR3 spans 13 residues. The CDR3 region is CAWSQGISPEAFF. The CDR3 DNA follows: TGTGCCTGGAGTCAGGGCATCAGTCCTGAAGCTTTCTTT.

This sequence joins TRBV2 and TRBJ2-1; D is possibly TRBD1 (6 bases). The CDR3 is 14 amino acids. The germline CDR1 and CDR2 sequences are SNHLY and FYNNEI. The ends were cut back, 6 bases at V and 4 bases at J, with 13 bases in the middle. The CDR3 DNA reads as TGTGCCAGCAGGGGGGCGGACCTGTACAATGAGCAGTTCTTC. Its translation: CASRGADLYNEQFF.

J is TRBJ2-1 and V is TRBV6-1; no clear D gene. With 1 base removed from V and 0 bases from J, the gap between germline ends came to 10 bases. The CDR3 length is 16 residues. CDR1 and CDR2 (germline): MNHNS, SASEGT. CDR3 in DNA: TGTGCCAGCAGTGAAGGGTTTCTGGGCTCCTACAATGAGCAGTTCTTC. It is translated as CASSEGFLGSYNEQFF.

The chain is built from TRBV27 and TRBJ2-7; D unclear. In germline, CDR1 is MNHEY, CDR2 SMNVEV (reference sequence). V lost 3 bases and J 5 bases, leaving 11 bases between the germline ends. This CDR3 is 13 amino acids long. The CDR3, as DNA: TGTGCCAGCAGTTTCGGCAGAATCAACGAGCAGTACTTC. Translation: CASSFGRINEQYF.

The table lists this clone with a count of one. The J gene is TRBJ2-1, the V gene TRBV5-1, with D hard to call. This CDR3 has 11 amino acids. CDR1 SGHRS and CDR2 YFSETQ come from the germline V gene. V was pared by 4 bases and J by 6 bases, with 5 bases between. The CDR3: CASSLFNEQFF. CDR3 bases: TGCGCCAGCAGCCTATTCAATGAGCAGTTCTTC.

The V gene is TRBV3-1 (or the pseudogene TRBV3-2), the J gene TRBJ1-3; D call uncertain. CDR1 and CDR2 from the germline V gene are LGHDT and YNNKEL (reference sequence). V was cut by 1 base and J by 4 bases, with 11 bases left in between. The CDR3 loop spans 15 amino acids. The CDR3 loop is CASSQVQTSGNTIYF. Here the CDR3 DNA reads TGTGCCAGCAGCCAAGTCCAGACAAGCGGAAACACCATATATTTT.

J is TRBJ1-5 and V is TRBV7-3; D unclear. Germline CDR1 SGHTA, CDR2 FQGTGA. The V gene lost 6 bases and the J gene lost 2 bases, with 17 bases spanning the gap. The CDR3 runs 16 residues. The CDR3 protein is CASSYTGFRGNQPQHF. The CDR3 DNA reads TGTGCCAGCAGTTATACGGGTTTTAGGGGCAATCAGCCCCAGCATTTT.

The gene calls are TRBV24-1 and TRBJ2-3; 8 bases align to TRBD2. Germline trimming cut 4 bases from V and 1 base from J; bases unmatched to any gene: 24. Germline V gene sequence: CDR1 KGHDR, CDR2 SFDVKD. The CDR3 sequence is 22 residues long. This CDR3 reads CATSDPGQGAKREKVGTDTQYF. CDR3 coding DNA: TGTGCCACCAGTGACCCTGGACAAGGCGCGAAGCGGGAGAAAGTCGGCACAGATACGCAGTATTTT.

The chain has TRBV28 and TRBJ1-5, with D possibly being TRBD1 (6 bases). V lost 3 bases and J lost 7, with 10 bases in between. In germline, CDR1 is MDHEN, CDR2 SYDVKM. This CDR3 is built from 13 residues. As DNA, the CDR3 is TGTGCCAGCAGTTTGATCGGGGGCCAGCCCCAGCATTTT. Residues: CASSLIGGQPQHF.

The chain employs TRBV14 and TRBJ2-4, with TRBD1 matching over 7 bases. Germline V gene lookup returns CDR1 SGHDN and CDR2 FVKESK. The CDR3 is made up of 15 amino acids. V shed 2 bases, J shed 8 bases, and the junction held 9 bases outside the gene matches. As DNA, the CDR3 is TGTGCCAGCAGCCAACTAGGGGGCACCATAGACATTCAGTACTTC. It specifies CASSQLGGTIDIQYF.

The CDR3: CASSQGIGELFF. The CDR3 DNA follows: TGTGCCAGCAGCCAAGGAATCGGGGAGCTGTTTTTT. The gene calls are TRBV4-2 and TRBJ2-2, with D unresolved. Trimming shortened V by 1 base and J by 7 bases, and 4 bases separated the two germline ends. The CDR3 spans 12 residues. The germline gives CDR1 LGHNA, CDR2 YNFKEQ.

This chain connects TRBV30 to TRBJ2-2; 7 nucleotides line up with TRBD2. This CDR3 comprises 14 residues. Trimming cost V 4 bases and J 2 bases; bases outside gene matches: 4. Germline V gene sequence: CDR1 GTSNPN, CDR2 SVGIG (reference sequence). The CDR3 sequence is CAWMGGPNTGELFF. The CDR3 DNA reads TGTGCCTGGATGGGAGGGCCTAACACCGGGGAGCTGTTTTTT. The whole variable domain, filled in from reference TRBV30 and TRBJ2-2, reads SQTIHQWPATLVQPVGSPLSLECTVEGTSNPNLYWYRQAAGRGLQLLFYSVGIGQISSEVPQNLSASRPQDRQFILSSKKLLLSDSGFYLCAWMGGPNTGELFFGEGSRLTVL.

The chain joins TRBV11-3 to TRBJ1-1; D unclear. Trimming removed 5 bases from V and 1 base from J, with 8 bases in between. This CDR3 has 13 amino acids. CDR1 SGHNT and CDR2 YENEEA come from the germline V gene. This CDR3 reads CASSVESNTEAFF. CDR3 nucleotide sequence: TGTGCCAGCAGCGTCGAGTCGAACACTGAAGCTTTCTTT.